This TCR beta chain stems from a study of cytomegalovirus exposure and HLA in healthy donors. Notes on the study in general: TCR beta chains numbering 164 were designated cytomegalovirus-associated. For most TCR sequences rarity was the rule, although some public TCRs occurred in many donors.

The PCR used 60 Vbeta and 13 Jbeta primers. Repertoires were generated with immunoSEQ multiplex PCR, while TCRdb's copy carries only in-frame clones and drops some. The top ten clones hold less than 1.5% of a sample with 120,000 to 150,000 clones, 80% to 85% of them seen once. Points on this clone: What it binds is unknown.

The sequence came from a female donor in good health and CMV-seronegative. The specimen was PBMCs.

The CDR3 is CASRQGLAVYNEQFF. The CDR3 DNA reads as TGTGCCAGCAGGCAGGGACTAGCGGTCTACAATGAGCAGTTCTTC. The chain recombines TRBV6-5 with TRBJ2-1, with 11 bases aligning to TRBD2. Germline-derived CDR1 and CDR2 are MNHEY and SVGAGI. V shed 6 bases and J 3 bases; nucleotides not matched to a gene: 4. CDR3 length equals 15 residues.